These 8 T cell receptor beta chains share one sample of origin, sequenced in a study of cytomegalovirus exposure and HLA in healthy donors. The study ran its PCR with 60 Vbeta and 13 Jbeta primers. Sequenced by immunoSEQ multiplex PCR; TCRdb stores in-frame clones only, minus some. The sample shows over 150,000 clones, around four fifths of them seen only once. The sequencing input was PBMCs. These receptors were taken from a woman in her fifties or sixties in good health and CMV-seronegative.

This sequence joins TRBV7-2 and TRBJ2-1, with TRBD1 identical over 9 bases. J lost 1 base, V lost 5 bases, and 6 bases had no gene match. Germline V CDR1 and CDR2: SGHTA, FQGNSA. The CDR3 sequence is 16 residues long. The CDR3 DNA sequence: TGTGCCAGCAGCCTACTACAGGGGGCGTCCTACAATGAGCAGTTCTTC. Encoded protein: CASSLLQGASYNEQFF. Full variable domain (remainder filled in from reference TRBV7-2 and TRBJ2-1): GAGVSQSPSNKVTEKGKDVELRCDPISGHTALYWYRQSLGQGLEFLIYFQGNSAPDKSGLPSDRFSAERTGGSVSTLTIQRTQQEDSAVYLCASSLLQGASYNEQFFGPGTRLTVL.

The V gene is TRBV7-8, the J gene TRBJ2-7; D ambiguous. CDR3 length: 13 amino acids. Germline V lookup: CDR1 SGHVS, CDR2 FQNEAQ. With 1 base removed from V and 10 bases from J, the gap between germline ends came to 14 bases. CDR3 nucleotides: TGTGCCAGCAGCTTAGGAGCCGGGTTTGATCAGTACTTC. As protein: CASSLGAGFDQYF.

This clone occurred once. This rearrangement joins TRBV7-9 to TRBJ2-3; D remains unclear. V lost 0 bases to trimming and J lost 2 bases, with 9 bases between them. Germline V gene data show CDR1 as SEHNR and CDR2 as FQNEAQ (reference sequence). This CDR3 contains 15 residues. This CDR3 reads CASSLAFLNTDTQYF. The CDR3, as DNA: TGTGCCAGCAGCTTAGCGTTTCTTAACACAGATACGCAGTATTTT.

The chain couples TRBV20-1 to TRBJ2-1; D uncertain. The germline CDR1 and CDR2 sequences are DFQATT and SNEGSKA (reference sequence). The germline V and J ends were trimmed by 4 bases and 11 bases, with 12 bases remaining between them. The CDR3 has 11 residues. The CDR3 sequence: CSATHNDQQFF. CDR3 nucleotide sequence: TGCAGTGCTACACACAACGATCAGCAGTTCTTC.

This rearrangement joins TRBV27 to TRBJ2-3; TRBD2 might be the D (6 bases). The V and J ends lost 5 bases and 0 bases respectively, with 9 bases between them. Germline CDR1 and CDR2: MNHEY and SMNVEV (reference sequence). The CDR3 runs to 14 residues. CDR3 DNA: TGTGCCAGCAGTCTCGGGGGAAGCACAGATACGCAGTATTTT. This gives the protein CASSLGGSTDTQYF.

The chain employs TRBV28 and TRBJ1-1, with TRBD1 matching over 7 bases. CDR3 size: 12 residues. Trimming cost V 10 bases and J 10 bases; bases outside gene matches: 12. Germline CDR1 reads MDHEN; CDR2 reads SYDVKM. CDR3 residues: CATERQGGGAFF. The DNA for the CDR3 is TGTGCCACCGAGAGACAGGGAGGAGGAGCTTTCTTT.

The chain joins TRBV7-3 to TRBJ2-2; 9 bases align to TRBD2. The CDR3 loop spans 15 amino acids. Unmatched junction bases numbered 5, after V lost 2 bases and J lost 7 bases. Germline V gene lookup returns CDR1 SGHTA and CDR2 FQGTGA. The CDR3 DNA follows: TGTGCCAGCAGCTTAGCGGGAGGGCGAAGCGGGGAGCTGTTTTTT. Translation gives CASSLAGGRSGELFF.

The V call is TRBV19, the J call TRBJ2-7; D is possibly TRBD1 (5 bases). The CDR3 is 13 residues long. Trimming shortened V by 7 bases and J by 3 bases, and 13 bases separated the two germline ends. Germline values: CDR1 LNHDA, CDR2 SQIVND (reference sequence). The CDR3 sequence is CASTDQGIYEQYF. CDR3 in DNA: TGTGCCAGTACGGACCAGGGTATCTACGAGCAGTACTTC.